Listed below are T cell receptor beta chains from one sample, sequenced in a study of T cell responses to AZD1222 COVID-19 vaccine. The repertoire was sequenced with immunoSEQ multiplex PCR; TCRdb's copy has only in-frame clones and lacks some. The top ten clones hold 1.5% to 2% of a sample with some 150,000 clones, approximately 94% of them seen once. This sample comprised peripheral blood, obtained on day 0 of AZD1222 vaccination. Source of these receptors: an adult in good health. Both conserved end residues are part of each CDR3. D genes are given only for firm matches. Expanded clones get a size class; other rows say once, few or many, or leave the size out.

-	TRBV20-1	TRBJ1-5	13	-	CSASKGRNQPQHF	TGCAGTGCTAGTAAGGGGAGAAATCAGCCCCAGCATTTT
TRBD2	TRBV20-1	TRBJ2-1	16	-	CSASPPSGRIYNEQFF	TGCAGTGCTAGTCCCCCGAGCGGGAGGATTTACAATGAGCAGTTCTTC
-	TRBV5-1	TRBJ2-1	15	-	CASSLRQASRNEQFF	TGCGCCAGCAGCTTGCGGCAGGCCAGTAGGAATGAGCAGTTCTTC
-	TRBV27	TRBJ2-2	14	-	CASSFSGFTGELFF	TGTGCCAGCAGCTTCTCAGGGTTCACCGGGGAGCTGTTTTTT
-	TRBV7-3	TRBJ2-3	18	-	CASSLTAGGSPSTDTQYF	TGTGCCAGCAGCTTAACGGCCGGGGGATCTCCAAGCACAGATACGCAGTATTTT
TRBD1	TRBV27	TRBJ1-2	12	-	CATRTGNNGYTF	TGTGCCACCAGGACAGGGAACAATGGCTACACCTTC
TRBD1	TRBV29-1	TRBJ1-1	16	once	CSVGLLDRGLETEAFF	TGCAGCGTTGGCCTGTTGGACAGGGGGCTGGAAACTGAAGCTTTCTTT
TRBD1	TRBV19	TRBJ2-2	16	-	CASSIRPGGYTGELFF	TGTGCCAGTAGTATCAGACCAGGGGGATACACCGGGGAGCTGTTTTTT
-	TRBV18	TRBJ1-5	15	-	CASSSAAVLNQPQHF	TGTGCCAGCTCCTCTGCCGCGGTTCTAAATCAGCCCCAGCATTTT
-	TRBV6-6	TRBJ1-5	15	-	CASRSQGTFNQPQHF	TGTGCCAGCAGGAGCCAGGGAACCTTCAATCAGCCCCAGCATTTT
-	TRBV18	TRBJ2-7	17	-	CASSPTNGAGAKSEQYF	TGTGCCAGCTCACCAACGAACGGTGCGGGCGCGAAGAGCGAGCAGTACTTC
-	TRBV6-5	TRBJ1-5	14	-	CASRNGGSNQPQHF	TGTGCCAGCAGAAACGGGGGTTCCAATCAGCCCCAGCATTTT
-	TRBV12-2	TRBJ1-5	17	-	CASRSSHREGSNQPQHF	TGTGCAAGTCGCTCTAGCCACCGGGAGGGGAGCAATCAGCCCCAGCATTTT
TRBD2	TRBV5-1	TRBJ2-1	14	once	CASSSGTSLNEQFF	TGCGCCAGCAGCTCCGGGACTAGCTTAAATGAGCAGTTCTTC
TRBD1	TRBV10-3	TRBJ1-2	14	few	CAISDGQVHYGYTF	TGTGCCATCAGTGACGGACAGGTCCACTATGGCTACACCTTC